One sample yielded the 30 T cell receptor beta chains listed below, sequenced in a study of T cell responses to AZD1222 COVID-19 vaccine. Some clones are missing from TCRdb's copy, which holds only in-frame ones; the method was immunoSEQ multiplex PCR. The sample yields some 130,000 clones, roughly nine tenths seen once. The material sequenced was peripheral blood, taken on day 0 of AZD1222 vaccination. These receptors were taken from an adult in good health.

This chain uses TRBV7-6 with TRBJ2-7; the D gene is possibly TRBD1 (5 bases). This CDR3 is built from 13 residues. CDR1 is SGHVS, CDR2 FNYEAQ, per germline. The germline V and J ends were trimmed by 4 bases and 1 base, with 8 bases remaining between them. This CDR3 is CASSSYRSYEQYF. The CDR3, as DNA: TGTGCCAGCAGCTCTTACAGGTCCTACGAGCAGTACTTC.

The rearrangement uses TRBV20-1 and TRBJ1-1; maybe TRBD1 (5 bases). CDR1 and CDR2 from the germline V gene are DFQATT and SNEGSKA (reference sequence). Trimming cost V 6 bases and J 0 bases, with 17 bases left between them. This CDR3 has 15 residues. The CDR3 spells CSASGAGTVNTEAFF. The CDR3 bases are TGCAGTGCAAGTGGAGCCGGGACCGTGAACACTGAAGCTTTCTTT.

The V gene is TRBV11-2, the J gene TRBJ1-1; D is unclear. Trimming removed 1 base at V and 11 bases at J, with 11 bases between. The CDR3 contains 12 residues. Germline loops: CDR1 SGHAT, CDR2 FQNNGV. CDR3 residues: CASSLGALSAFF. CDR3 bases: TGTGCCAGCAGCTTAGGGGCATTGTCGGCTTTCTTT.

As regards this clone: In the same sample, other DNA sequences code for this CDR3. This chain uses TRBV6-5 with TRBJ2-6; D unresolved. CDR1 and CDR2 (germline): MNHEY, SVGAGI. The V and J ends lost 2 bases and 2 bases respectively, with 4 bases between them. The CDR3 runs 14 residues. CDR3 nucleotide sequence: TGTGCCAGCAGTTACCGAGCTGGGGCCAACGTCCTGACTTTC. Translating it yields CASSYRAGANVLTF.

The chain combines TRBV5-5 with TRBJ1-2; D call uncertain. This CDR3 region has 14 residues. V shed 0 bases and J shed 2 bases, with 8 bases lying between them. Looked up from germline, CDR1 is SGHKS and CDR2 is YYEKEE (reference sequence). CDR3 DNA: TGTGCCAGCAGCTTGGAGGCCGGAAACTATGGCTACACCTTC. This codes for CASSLEAGNYGYTF.

The J gene is TRBJ2-7, the V gene TRBV5-1; D is ambiguous. V was trimmed by 3 bases and J by 2 bases, leaving 12 bases between them. This CDR3 has 14 residues. Germline V gives CDR1 SGHRS, CDR2 YFSETQ. As DNA, the CDR3 is TGCGCCAGCAGCTACCAAGGAATTACCTACGAGCAGTACTTC. Its translation is CASSYQGITYEQYF.

This rearrangement joins TRBV14 to TRBJ2-7; no definite D call. The CDR3 loop spans 15 amino acids. Germline CDR1 and CDR2: SGHDN and FVKESK. V dropped 1 base and J dropped 0 bases, with 10 bases sitting between them. CDR3 sequence (DNA): TGTGCCAGCAGCCAAGTGCTGAGGAGCTCCTACGAGCAGTACTTC. Protein product: CASSQVLRSSYEQYF.

The CDR3 loop is CASNGRNNYGYTF. CDR3 bases: TGTGCCAGCAATGGACGGAATAACTATGGCTACACCTTC. The chain has TRBV6-5 and TRBJ1-2; D not certain. Germline assignment: CDR1 MNHEY and CDR2 SVGAGI. The CDR3 length is 13 residues. V gave up 7 bases and J gave up 1 base, with 10 bases separating them.

This chain connects TRBV4-3 to TRBJ1-1, with D uncertain. The germline gives CDR1 LGHNA, CDR2 YSLEER. V lost 1 base and J lost 1, with 4 bases in between. The CDR3 has 13 amino acids. CDR3 DNA sequence: TGCGCCAGCAGCCAAGGAGCGAACACTGAAGCTTTCTTT. Its protein is CASSQGANTEAFF.

The rearrangement joins TRBV18 to TRBJ1-1; maybe TRBD1 (6 bases). Germline V CDR1 and CDR2: KGHSH, LQKENI. V was cut by 3 bases and J by 0 bases, with 17 bases left in between. This CDR3 is built from 17 residues. In nucleotides, the CDR3 is TGTGCCAGCTCACCCCCCGGGACAAGTAAGATGAACACTGAAGCTTTCTTT. This sequence encodes CASSPPGTSKMNTEAFF.

The CDR3 protein is CAWSVNTDTQYF. The CDR3 coding sequence is TGTGCCTGGAGTGTGAACACAGATACGCAGTATTTT. This chain connects TRBV30 to TRBJ2-3; D is uncertain. Germline CDR1 is GTSNPN and CDR2 is SVGIG (reference sequence). This CDR3 is built from 12 residues. Trimming took off 0 bases at V and 2 bases at J, with 3 bases between the two ends. Full variable domain (missing parts from reference TRBV30 and TRBJ2-3): SQTIHQWPATLVQPVGSPLSLECTVEGTSNPNLYWYRQAAGRGLQLLFYSVGIGQISSEVPQNLSASRPQDRQFILSSKKLLLSDSGFYLCAWSVNTDTQYFGPGTRLTVL.

The V and J genes are TRBV24-1 and TRBJ2-5, with a tentative D call TRBD1 (5 bases). Per germline, CDR1 KGHDR and CDR2 SFDVKD. Trimming left V 3 bases short and J 5 bases short, with 15 bases between. This CDR3 spans 15 amino acids. The CDR3 DNA reads TGTGCCACCAGTGATGCGTCCCAGGGTCCCGAGACCCAGTACTTC. Translated: CATSDASQGPETQYF.

The chain has TRBV3-1 (or the pseudogene TRBV3-2) and TRBJ1-2; tentatively, D is TRBD1 (5 bases). This CDR3 has 15 amino acids. V was trimmed by 2 bases and J by 0 bases, leaving 10 bases between them. Germline V CDR1 and CDR2: LGHDT, YNNKEL (reference sequence). The DNA for the CDR3 is TGTGCCAGCAGCCAACTGGGGGTCCCTAACTATGGCTACACCTTC. It yields the protein CASSQLGVPNYGYTF.

This rearrangement joins TRBV7-8 to TRBJ1-6; D may be TRBD1 (6 bases). The V gene lost 8 bases and the J gene lost 8 bases, with 13 bases spanning the gap. Germline V gene lookup returns CDR1 SGHVS and CDR2 FQNEAQ. The CDR3 is 13 amino acids. CDR3 amino acids: CASRGQEDSPLHF. CDR3 nucleotide sequence: TGTGCCAGCCGGGGGCAGGAGGATTCACCCCTCCACTTT.

CDR3 DNA sequence: TGTGCCAGCCATGACTCACAGGGGGCGGACTATGGCTACACCTTC. Its translation is CASHDSQGADYGYTF. The chain joins TRBV6-5 to TRBJ1-2, with 9 positions matching TRBD1. Germline-derived CDR1 and CDR2 are MNHEY and SVGAGI. Unmatched junction bases numbered 10, after V lost 8 bases and J lost 3 bases. The CDR3 spans 15 residues.

The chain carries TRBV11-1 and TRBJ1-1; TRBD1 aligns across 7 bases. The germline CDR1 and CDR2 sequences are SGHAT and FQDESV (reference sequence). Unmatched junction bases numbered 7, after V lost 5 bases and J lost 4 bases. The CDR3 covers 14 residues. The DNA of the CDR3 is TGTGCCAGCAGCCCGCAGGGGGAGGTCACTGAAGCTTTCTTT. Translated: CASSPQGEVTEAFF.

This chain uses TRBV5-1 with TRBJ1-6; D unresolved. The CDR3 runs 19 residues. The V and J ends lost 0 bases and 0 bases respectively, with 16 bases between them. The germline CDR1 and CDR2 sequences are SGHRS and YFSETQ. DNA of the CDR3: TGCGCCAGCAGCTTGGCTGGGCCGAATTGGGGCTCCTATAATTCACCCCTCCACTTT. It yields the protein CASSLAGPNWGSYNSPLHF.

The chain has TRBV19 and TRBJ2-6; 9 bases align to TRBD1. The CDR3 contains 19 residues. Germline CDR1 reads LNHDA; CDR2 reads SQIVND (reference sequence). The trim removed 3 bases at V and 1 base at J, leaving 10 bases unmatched. The chain's CDR3 is CASSITGQGLFSGANVLTF. As DNA, the CDR3 is TGTGCCAGTAGTATCACAGGACAGGGGTTATTTTCTGGGGCCAACGTCCTGACTTTC.

The V gene is TRBV7-6, the J gene TRBJ1-5, with 7 bases lining up with TRBD1. The length of the CDR3 is 14 residues. Trimming at V came to 4 bases and at J to 3 bases, leaving 3 bases not matched to a gene. From germline, CDR1 is SGHVS and CDR2 FNYEAQ. DNA of the CDR3: TGTGCCAGCAGCTCAGGGGGGTTCAATCAGCCCCAGCATTTT. Its protein is CASSSGGFNQPQHF. Using reference TRBV7-6 and TRBJ1-5 for the parts outside the CDR3, the full variable domain is GAGVSQSPRYKVTKRGQDVALRCDPISGHVSLYWYRQALGQGPEFLTYFNYEAQQDKSGLPNDRFSAERPEGSISTLTIQRTEQRDSAMYRCASSSGGFNQPQHFGDGTRLSIL.

V gene TRBV5-1 combines with J gene TRBJ1-1, with 9 bases fitting TRBD1. The J segment lost 8 bases and the V segment lost 4 bases, leaving 9 bases of the junction unmatched. CDR1 and CDR2 from the germline V gene are SGHRS and YFSETQ. CDR3 length equals 14 residues. The DNA for the CDR3 is TGCGCCAGCAGCGTGGAGGGACAGGGAGCAGAAGCTTTCTTT. Protein: CASSVEGQGAEAFF.

The rearrangement links TRBV27 to TRBJ2-3; D gene ambiguous. The CDR3 contains 12 residues. The germline gives CDR1 MNHEY, CDR2 SMNVEV (reference sequence). Trimming left V 5 bases short and J 4 bases short, with 7 bases between. For the CDR3, the DNA is TGTGCCAGCAGTCGAAGGGCAGATACGCAGTATTTT. Amino acid sequence: CASSRRADTQYF.

The V and J genes are TRBV9 and TRBJ2-1, with 8 bases fitting TRBD1. After removal of 3 bases from V and 8 bases from J, the junction contained 4 bases not matched to a gene. CDR1 SGDLS and CDR2 YYNGEE come from the germline V gene. The CDR3 spans 13 residues. CDR3 sequence (DNA): TGTGCCAGCAGCGGAGGACAGGGCGATGAGCAGTTCTTC. Its translation is CASSGGQGDEQFF.

The chain combines TRBV7-9 with TRBJ1-5, with a tentative D call TRBD1 (5 bases). The CDR3 loop spans 18 amino acids. Per the germline V gene, CDR1 is SEHNR and CDR2 is FQNEAQ (reference sequence). V was clipped by 2 bases and J by 5 bases, with 22 bases between them. The CDR3 sequence: CASSLSGTPLGSHQPQHF. Written as DNA, the CDR3 is TGTGCCAGCAGCTTAAGTGGGACGCCTCTAGGTTCGCATCAGCCCCAGCATTTT.

This chain's CDR3 is CASSQAQNGLSTEAFF. CDR3 DNA: TGCGCCAGCAGCCAAGCCCAAAATGGGCTATCCACTGAAGCTTTCTTT. This rearrangement joins TRBV4-1 to TRBJ1-1; no clear D gene. This CDR3 comprises 16 residues. Trimming cost V 1 base and J 4 bases, with 16 bases left between them. Germline V gives CDR1 MGHRA, CDR2 YSYEKL.

V gene TRBV5-1 combines with J gene TRBJ2-3; D is perhaps TRBD2 (6 bases). From germline, CDR1 is SGHRS and CDR2 YFSETQ. CDR3 length: 14 amino acids. The V end was cut by 4 bases, the J end by 4 bases, with 13 bases between. CDR3 in DNA: TGCGCCAGCAGCCCGGGGGTAGTAGCAGATACGCAGTATTTT. Amino acids: CASSPGVVADTQYF.

The V call is TRBV20-1, the J call TRBJ1-1, with a possible D match to TRBD1 (5 bases). Germline loops: CDR1 DFQATT, CDR2 SNEGSKA (reference sequence). The CDR3 is 11 amino acids. Trimming pared 5 bases from V and 5 bases from J, leaving 9 bases between. In nucleotides, the CDR3 is TGCAGTGCTGGGACTTATACTGAAGCTTTCTTT. This sequence encodes CSAGTYTEAFF.

The CDR3 here is CASSLQADTYGYTF. Here the CDR3 DNA reads TGTGCCAGCAGTTTACAGGCGGATACTTATGGCTACACCTTC. The chain couples TRBV27 to TRBJ1-2; unclear D gene. This CDR3 is built from 14 residues. The germline V gene has CDR1 MNHEY and CDR2 SMNVEV (reference sequence). The V and J ends lost 2 bases and 5 bases respectively, with 12 bases between them.

There are a few counts of this clone. The genes are TRBV6-1 and TRBJ1-6; no definite D call. V was pared by 1 base and J by 1 base, with 11 bases between. CDR3 length: 17 amino acids. The V gene's germline CDR1 is MNHNS and CDR2 SASEGT. CDR3 protein: CASSEDSFASYNSPLHF. The DNA for the CDR3 is TGTGCCAGCAGTGAAGACAGTTTCGCGTCCTATAATTCACCCCTCCACTTT.

This chain connects TRBV10-3 to TRBJ2-7, with 7 bases identical to TRBD2. Germline V CDR1 and CDR2: ENHRY, SYGVKD. This CDR3 is built from 14 residues. V was clipped by 3 bases and J by 6 bases; unmatched bases: 8. The CDR3 loop reads CAISDPISGGEQYF. In nucleotides, the CDR3 is TGTGCCATCAGTGACCCAATTTCGGGGGGCGAGCAGTACTTC.

This rearrangement joins TRBV12-3 or TRBV12-4 to TRBJ1-5; D is ambiguous. Trimming left V 6 bases short and J 6 bases short, with 6 bases between. CDR3 size: 11 residues. The CDR3 nucleotides read TGTGCCAGCAGCCGTTTTCAGCCCCAGCATTTT. Amino acid sequence: CASSRFQPQHF.